These 26 T cell receptor beta chains were sequenced from one sample in a study of blood T cells in healthy people across ages. For the second PCR, which ran for about 6 to 11 cycles, a sample-barcoded 5' primer and a J-beta primer mix were used. TCRdb reprocessed the 5' RACE reads with MiXCR, giving one entry per CDR3 protein. The sample lists 2 million or so distinct CDR3 sequences, around 48% occurring once. The sample comprised blood. The receptors shown here come from a woman between 40 and 55 years old in good health.

This clonotype was seen repeatedly, ten times or more. This CDR3 reads CASSLVYTDTQYF. In DNA form, the CDR3 reads TGTGCCAGCAGCTTGGTTTACACAGATACGCAGTATTTT. The chain joins TRBV7-2 to TRBJ2-3, with D uncertain. This CDR3 is 13 amino acids long. Germline V gene lookup returns CDR1 SGHTA and CDR2 FQGNSA. Trimming took off 3 bases at V and 2 bases at J, with 6 bases between the two ends.

This rearrangement joins TRBV7-2 to TRBJ2-4, with a weak D call TRBD2 (6 bases). The J call could be wrong; TRBJ2-7 is a better fit for the DNA end. The CDR3 runs to 15 residues. Germline assignment: CDR1 SGHTA and CDR2 FQGNSA. CDR3 region: CASRATGMGGYEQYF. DNA for the CDR3: TGTGCCAGCAGGGCCACAGGCATGGGGGGATACGAGCAGTACTTC.

The sample holds a few counts of this clonotype. This chain links TRBV15 with TRBJ1-2, with D unresolved. The germline V and J ends were trimmed by 5 bases and 5 bases, with 12 bases remaining between them. CDR3 length: 13 residues. In germline, CDR1 is LNHNV, CDR2 YYDKDF (reference sequence). The CDR3 coding sequence is TGTGCCACCAGCGAAGCTTTTTGGTATGGCTACACCTTC. This encodes CATSEAFWYGYTF. The complete variable domain, with remaining parts taken from reference TRBV15 and TRBJ1-2, reads DAMVIQNPRYQVTQFGKPVTLSCSQTLNHNVMYWYQQKSSQAPKLLFHYYDKDFNNEADTPDNFQSRRPNTSFCFLDIRSPGLGDTAMYLCATSEAFWYGYTFGSGTRLTVV.

The table lists this clonotype with a count of one. V and J are TRBV9 and TRBJ2-1, with 9 nucleotides matching TRBD1. CDR1 SGDLS and CDR2 YYNGEE come from the germline V gene. The trim removed 4 bases at V and 8 bases at J, leaving 10 bases unmatched. The CDR3 runs 15 residues. As DNA, the CDR3 is TGTGCCAGCAGCTCCGCCGGGACAGGGATCGATGAGCAGTTCTTC. Protein: CASSSAGTGIDEQFF.

The chain employs TRBV7-9 and TRBJ2-1; D uncertain. Between the trimmed V and J ends, which lost 0 bases and 5 bases, there was a span of 8 bases. Germline values: CDR1 SEHNR, CDR2 FQNEAQ (reference sequence). The CDR3 consists of 14 residues. The CDR3 DNA follows: TGTGCCAGCAGCTTAGCAAATCGTGACAATGAGCAGTTCTTC. Protein product: CASSLANRDNEQFF.

The chain links TRBV29-1 to TRBJ2-1; no definite D call. The V end was cut by 7 bases, the J end by 8 bases, with 15 bases between. CDR3 length: 12 amino acids. Germline assignment: CDR1 SQVTM and CDR2 ANQGSEA. The chain's CDR3 is CSADPSLHEQFF. For the CDR3, the DNA is TGCAGCGCCGATCCCTCCCTCCATGAGCAGTTCTTC.

This sequence joins TRBV4-3 and TRBJ1-2, with D maybe TRBD1 (6 bases). The CDR3 spans 14 residues. V was shortened by 4 bases and J by 7 bases, with 16 bases between the two germline ends. CDR1 LGHNA and CDR2 YSLEER come from the germline V gene. Written as DNA, the CDR3 is TGCGCCAGCAGCCGGTATAGGGGGGGTAGTGGCTACACCTTC. Its translation is CASSRYRGGSGYTF.

CDR3 protein: CATSDSGARETQYF. In DNA, the CDR3 is TGTGCCACCAGTGATTCGGGGGCGCGGGAGACCCAGTACTTC. The V gene is TRBV24-1, the J gene TRBJ2-5; D possibly uses TRBD1 or TRBD2 (6 bases each). Looked up from germline, CDR1 is KGHDR and CDR2 is SFDVKD. The germline V and J ends were trimmed by 2 bases and 5 bases, with 11 bases remaining between them. This CDR3 comprises 14 residues.

This rearrangement joins TRBV20-1 to TRBJ2-6, with D possibly matching TRBD2 (6 bases). This CDR3 has 16 residues. V was trimmed by 3 bases and J by 2 bases, leaving 14 bases between them. Per germline, CDR1 DFQATT and CDR2 SNEGSKA (reference sequence). This chain's CDR3 is CSASMRGAPGANVLTF. The CDR3 nucleotides are TGCAGTGCTAGTATGCGGGGAGCTCCTGGGGCCAACGTCCTGACTTTC.

This clonotype was seen a single time. This chain connects TRBV6-1 to TRBJ2-6; the D gene is possibly TRBD2 (7 bases). CDR1 is MNHNS, CDR2 SASEGT, per germline. This CDR3 has 18 residues. The ends were cut back, 5 bases at V and 7 bases at J, with 24 bases in the middle. The CDR3 coding sequence is TGTGCCAGCAGTCAATCCGGGGGGCAGGCCTTTGGCGCCAACGTCCTGACTTTC. This codes for CASSQSGGQAFGANVLTF.

This clonotype occurred a few times. The CDR3 DNA follows: TGTGCCAGCAGCTCGGGACTGGATGATCGAGATACGCAGTATTTT. Translating gives CASSSGLDDRDTQYF. The chain joins TRBV5-6 to TRBJ2-3; TRBD2 might be the D (6 bases). The CDR3 totals 15 residues. The V gene's germline CDR1 is SGHDT and CDR2 YYEEEE. The V gene lost 3 bases and the J gene lost 5 bases, with 16 bases spanning the gap. The full variable domain, with the rest looked up from reference TRBV5-6 and TRBJ2-3, is DAGVTQSPTHLIKTRGQQVTLRCSPKSGHDTVSWYQQALGQGPQFIFQYYEEEERQRGNFPDRFSGHQFPNYSSELNVNALLLGDSALYLCASSSGLDDRDTQYFGPGTRLTVL.

The chain employs TRBV5-5 and TRBJ2-7, with a weak D call TRBD2 (5 bases). Trimming pared 0 bases from V and 6 bases from J, leaving 22 bases between. Per the germline V gene, CDR1 is SGHKS and CDR2 is YYEKEE (reference sequence). This CDR3 region has 17 residues. CDR3 nucleotide sequence: TGTGCCAGCAGCTTGGAACCGAGGGCGGCAAAAGTGGGCGAGCAGTACTTC. Residues: CASSLEPRAAKVGEQYF.

V and J are TRBV28 and TRBJ2-1, with a tentative D call TRBD1 (5 bases). The CDR3 has 13 amino acids. Germline V gives CDR1 MDHEN, CDR2 SYDVKM. Trimming cost V 8 bases and J 2 bases, with 10 bases left between them. CDR3 nucleotides: TGTGCCAGCGGCGGACACGCCTACAATGAGCAGTTCTTC. This codes for CASGGHAYNEQFF. The entire variable domain, with the rest obtained from reference TRBV28 and TRBJ2-1, is as follows: DVKVTQSSRYLVKRTGEKVFLECVQDMDHENMFWYRQDPGLGLRLIYFSYDVKMKEKGDIPEGYSVSREKKERFSLILESASTNQTSMYLCASGGHAYNEQFFGPGTRLTVL.

This sequence joins TRBV6-5 and TRBJ1-2; D may be TRBD1 (6 bases). The V gene lost 5 bases and the J gene lost 6 bases, with 16 bases spanning the gap. Looked up from germline, CDR1 is MNHEY and CDR2 is SVGAGI. The CDR3 contains 14 residues. CDR3 protein: CASSPTFSGDGYTF. The CDR3, as DNA: TGTGCCAGCAGTCCCACATTTTCAGGGGATGGCTACACCTTC.

V is TRBV20-1 and J is TRBJ2-7, with 9 bases aligning to TRBD2. CDR3 size: 13 residues. The V segment lost 4 bases and the J segment 7 bases; nucleotides outside the gene matches: 8. CDR1 is DFQATT, CDR2 SNEGSKA, per germline (reference sequence). The CDR3 loop reads CSAIGGGAREQYF. In DNA, the CDR3 is TGCAGTGCTATTGGCGGGGGGGCCCGTGAGCAGTACTTC.

This clonotype was counted a single time. Sequence at one end of the junction differs from germline and may be a read error. The chain combines TRBV3-1 with TRBJ2-7, with unresolved D. The J call is uncertain, as TRBJ2-5 better fits the DNA end. This CDR3 region has 15 residues. Germline V gene data show CDR1 as LGHDT and CDR2 as YNNKEL (reference sequence). CDR3 sequence (DNA): TGTGCTAGCAGCCCACGTCTGGCTCGTGAGGAGACCCAGTACTTC. Amino acid sequence: CASSPRLAREETQYF.

This clonotype has a handful of counts. V gene TRBV29-1 combines with J gene TRBJ2-1, with a possible D match to TRBD2 (6 bases). This CDR3 is 13 amino acids long. Per germline, CDR1 SQVTM and CDR2 ANQGSEA. Trimming took off 2 bases at V and 7 bases at J, with 12 bases between the two ends. CDR3 region: CSVESGGGNEQFF. The CDR3 nucleotides read TGCAGCGTTGAATCTGGCGGAGGGAATGAGCAGTTCTTC.

This clonotype was seen a handful of times. This rearrangement joins TRBV29-1 to TRBJ2-1, with D hard to call. Between the trimmed V and J ends, which lost 3 bases and 5 bases, there was a span of 20 bases. Germline V lookup: CDR1 SQVTM, CDR2 ANQGSEA. The CDR3 has 16 amino acids. The CDR3 DNA sequence: TGCAGCGTTGATTCTCTAAGGGCGCCTCGTAACAATGAGCAGTTCTTC. Translating gives CSVDSLRAPRNNEQFF.

This clonotype was observed a few times. The V gene is TRBV4-3, the J gene TRBJ2-3; 10 nucleotides line up with TRBD1. The CDR3 is 15 amino acids. Germline V gene sequence: CDR1 LGHNA, CDR2 YSLEER. V lost 2 bases to trimming and J lost 4 bases; unmatched junction nucleotides: 3. For the CDR3, the DNA is TGCGCCAGCAGCCAACATGGACAGGGGGCAGATACGCAGTATTTT. This translates into CASSQHGQGADTQYF.

This clonotype was seen at least ten times. The V call is TRBV7-2, the J call TRBJ2-5; D is perhaps TRBD1 (5 bases). The CDR3 is 13 amino acids. Germline lookup yields CDR1 SGHTA and CDR2 FQGNSA. V was pared by 7 bases and J by 2 bases, with 11 bases between. The CDR3 region has the DNA TGTGCCAGCAATACAGGAAGTCAAGAGACCCAGTACTTC. As protein: CASNTGSQETQYF.

This clonotype was recorded at least ten times. J is TRBJ2-7 and V is TRBV4-2; 8 nucleotides align to TRBD1. V was clipped by 4 bases and J by 2 bases; unmatched bases: 10. Germline V gene lookup returns CDR1 LGHNA and CDR2 YNFKEQ. This CDR3 contains 16 residues. In DNA, the CDR3 is TGTGCCAGCAGCCCCGATCTTCGGACAGGGACCTACGAGCAGTACTTC. It specifies CASSPDLRTGTYEQYF.

This clonotype was picked up a small number of times. This chain joins TRBV6-5 and TRBJ2-3; D call uncertain. CDR3 size: 13 residues. The germline V gene encodes CDR1 MNHEY and CDR2 SVGAGI. The V and J ends lost 6 bases and 4 bases respectively, with 11 bases between them. This CDR3 reads CASSQRPPDTQYF. DNA for the CDR3: TGTGCCAGCAGCCAAAGACCACCAGATACGCAGTATTTT.

The rearrangement links TRBV10-3 to TRBJ2-3; a weak D match, TRBD2 (6 bases). V was cut by 11 bases and J by 2 bases, with 20 bases left in between. The CDR3 length is 15 residues. Looked up from germline, CDR1 is ENHRY and CDR2 is SYGVKD. CDR3 protein: CAASPGLHITDTQYF. CDR3 nucleotides: TGTGCCGCCTCACCGGGACTTCATATCACAGATACGCAGTATTTT.

DNA of the CDR3: TGTGCCAGCAGTTTTCGGCAGGGCGGAAACACCATATATTTT. Translated: CASSFRQGGNTIYF. The chain is built from TRBV28 and TRBJ1-3, with D tentatively TRBD1 (5 bases). The CDR3 covers 14 residues. The germline V gene has CDR1 MDHEN and CDR2 SYDVKM. Trimming stripped 3 bases from V and 4 bases from J, with 10 bases between.

This clonotype was picked up a small number of times. In DNA form, the CDR3 reads TGCGCCAGCAGCCAAGATCCCCCAGGGGGCTCTATGGATACGCAGTATTTT. Translating gives CASSQDPPGGSMDTQYF. J is TRBJ2-3 and V is TRBV4-3; 8 bases fit TRBD1. The CDR3 contains 17 residues. CDR1 LGHNA and CDR2 YSLEER come from the germline V gene. V gave up 0 bases and J gave up 6 bases; unmatched junction bases: 11.

The sample holds a few counts of this clonotype. The CDR3 nucleotides are TGTGCCAGCAGGCTGGGACTGTTCAATGAGCAGTTCTTC. Protein product: CASRLGLFNEQFF. The chain is built from TRBV6-5 and TRBJ2-1; D is perhaps TRBD2 (6 bases). Trimming removed 6 bases from V and 6 bases from J, with 12 bases in between. The germline gives CDR1 MNHEY, CDR2 SVGAGI. CDR3 length: 13 amino acids.